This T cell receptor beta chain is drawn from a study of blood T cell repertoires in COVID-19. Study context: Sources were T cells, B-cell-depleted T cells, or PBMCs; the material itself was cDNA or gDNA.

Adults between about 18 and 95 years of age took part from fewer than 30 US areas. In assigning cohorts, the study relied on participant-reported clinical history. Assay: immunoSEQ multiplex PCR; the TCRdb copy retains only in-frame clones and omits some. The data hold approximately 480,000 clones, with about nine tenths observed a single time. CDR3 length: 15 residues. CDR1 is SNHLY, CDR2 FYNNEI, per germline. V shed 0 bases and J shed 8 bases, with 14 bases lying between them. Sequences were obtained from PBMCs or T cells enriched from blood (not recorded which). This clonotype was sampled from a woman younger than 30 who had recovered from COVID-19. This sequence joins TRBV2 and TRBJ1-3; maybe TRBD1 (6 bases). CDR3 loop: CASSEAGQGSDTIYF. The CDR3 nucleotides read TGTGCCAGCAGTGAAGCGGGGCAGGGGAGTGACACCATATATTTT. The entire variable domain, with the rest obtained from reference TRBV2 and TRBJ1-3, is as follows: EPEVTQTPSHQVTQMGQEVILRCVPISNHLYFYWYRQILGQKVEFLVSFYNNEISEKSEIFDDQFSVERPDGSNFTLKIRSTKLEDSAMYFCASSEAGQGSDTIYFGEGSWLTVV.